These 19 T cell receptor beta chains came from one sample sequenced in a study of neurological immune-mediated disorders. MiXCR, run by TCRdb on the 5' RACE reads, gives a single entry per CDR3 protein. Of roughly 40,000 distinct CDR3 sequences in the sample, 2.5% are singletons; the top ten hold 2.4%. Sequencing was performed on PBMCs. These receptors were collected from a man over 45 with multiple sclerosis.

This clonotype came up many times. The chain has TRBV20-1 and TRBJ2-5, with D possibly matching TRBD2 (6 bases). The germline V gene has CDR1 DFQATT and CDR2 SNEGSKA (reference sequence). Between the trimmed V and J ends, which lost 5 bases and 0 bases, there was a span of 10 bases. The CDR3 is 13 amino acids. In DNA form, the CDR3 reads TGCAGTGCTGGGACTGAGTACCAAGAGACCCAGTACTTC. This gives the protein CSAGTEYQETQYF.

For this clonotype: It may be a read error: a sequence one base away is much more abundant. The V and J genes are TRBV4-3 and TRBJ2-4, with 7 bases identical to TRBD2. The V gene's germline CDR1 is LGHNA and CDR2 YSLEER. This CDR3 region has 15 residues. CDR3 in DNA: TGCGCCAGCAGCCCACGAGCGGGGACCAAAAAAATTCAGTACTTC. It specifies CASSPRAGTKKIQYF.

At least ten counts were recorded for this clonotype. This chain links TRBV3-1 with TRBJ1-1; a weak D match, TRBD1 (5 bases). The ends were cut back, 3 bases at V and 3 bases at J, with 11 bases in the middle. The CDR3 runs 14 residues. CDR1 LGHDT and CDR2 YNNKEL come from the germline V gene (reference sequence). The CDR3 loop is CASSHVKGHTEAFF. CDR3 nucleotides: TGTGCCAGCAGCCATGTTAAGGGGCACACTGAAGCTTTCTTT.

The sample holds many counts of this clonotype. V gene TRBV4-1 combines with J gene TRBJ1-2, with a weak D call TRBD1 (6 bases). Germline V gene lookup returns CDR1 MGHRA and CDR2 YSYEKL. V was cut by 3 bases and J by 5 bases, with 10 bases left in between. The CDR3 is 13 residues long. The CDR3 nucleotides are TGCGCCAGCAGCCAGGGACATACTTATGGCTACACCTTC. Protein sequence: CASSQGHTYGYTF.

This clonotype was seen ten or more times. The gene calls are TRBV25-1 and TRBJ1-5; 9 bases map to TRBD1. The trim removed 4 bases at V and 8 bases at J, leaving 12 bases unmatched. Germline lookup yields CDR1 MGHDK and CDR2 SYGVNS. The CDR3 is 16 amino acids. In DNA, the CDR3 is TGTGCCAGCAGTGTCGGGTTTCCGGGACAGGGAAAGCCCCAGCATTTT. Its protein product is CASSVGFPGQGKPQHF.

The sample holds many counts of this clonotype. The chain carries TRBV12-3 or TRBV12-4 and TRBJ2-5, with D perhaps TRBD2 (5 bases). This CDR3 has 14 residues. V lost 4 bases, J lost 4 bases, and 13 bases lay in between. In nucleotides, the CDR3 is TGTGCCAGCAGTTCCCGGGGTCTGACAGAGACCCAGTACTTC. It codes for CASSSRGLTETQYF.

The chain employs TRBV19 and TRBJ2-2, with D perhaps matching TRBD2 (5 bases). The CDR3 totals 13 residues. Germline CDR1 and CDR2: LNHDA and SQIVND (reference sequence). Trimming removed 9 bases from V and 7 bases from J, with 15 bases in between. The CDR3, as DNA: TGTGCCAGCACCCATGCGAGGGTCGGGGAGCTGTTTTTT. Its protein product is CASTHARVGELFF. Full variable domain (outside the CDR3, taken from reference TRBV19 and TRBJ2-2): DGGITQSPKYLFRKEGQNVTLSCEQNLNHDAMYWYRQDPGQGLRLIYYSQIVNDFQKGDIAEGYSVSREKKESFPLTVTSAQKNPTAFYLCASTHARVGELFFGEGSRLTVL.

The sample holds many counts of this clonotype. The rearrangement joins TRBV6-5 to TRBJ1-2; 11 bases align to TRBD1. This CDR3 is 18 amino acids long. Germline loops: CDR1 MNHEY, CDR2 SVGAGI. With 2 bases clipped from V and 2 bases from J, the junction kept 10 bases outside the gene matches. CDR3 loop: CASSYQIRTGGLNYGYTF. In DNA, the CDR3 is TGTGCCAGCAGTTACCAAATTCGGACAGGGGGCTTGAACTATGGCTACACCTTC.

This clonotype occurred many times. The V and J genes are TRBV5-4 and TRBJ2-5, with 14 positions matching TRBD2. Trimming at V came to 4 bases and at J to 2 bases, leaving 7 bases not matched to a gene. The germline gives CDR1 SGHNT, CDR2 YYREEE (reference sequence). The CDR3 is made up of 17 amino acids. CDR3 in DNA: TGTGCCAGCAGCCCGGGACTAGCGGGGGAGACTCAAGAGACCCAGTACTTC. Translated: CASSPGLAGETQETQYF.

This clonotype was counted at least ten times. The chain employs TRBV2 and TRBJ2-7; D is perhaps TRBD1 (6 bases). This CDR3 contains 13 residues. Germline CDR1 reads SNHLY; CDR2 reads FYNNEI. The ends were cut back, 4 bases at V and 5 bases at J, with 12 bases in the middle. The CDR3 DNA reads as TGTGCCAGCAGTGTAGGACAGTCCAACGAGCAGTACTTC. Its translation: CASSVGQSNEQYF.

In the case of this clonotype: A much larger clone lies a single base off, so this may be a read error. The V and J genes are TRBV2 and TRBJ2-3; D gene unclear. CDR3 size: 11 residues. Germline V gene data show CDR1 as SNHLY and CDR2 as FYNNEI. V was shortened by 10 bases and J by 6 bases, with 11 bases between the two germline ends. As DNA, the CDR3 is TGTGCCAACAATTACGGGGATACGCAGTATTTT. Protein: CANNYGDTQYF.

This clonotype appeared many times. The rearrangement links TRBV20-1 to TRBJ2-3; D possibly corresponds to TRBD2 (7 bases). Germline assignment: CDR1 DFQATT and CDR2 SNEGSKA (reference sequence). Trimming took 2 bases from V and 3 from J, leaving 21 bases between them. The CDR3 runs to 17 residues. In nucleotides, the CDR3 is TGCAGTGCTAGACCTCTAGAACAGGGAGGGATGACAGATACGCAGTATTTT. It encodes CSARPLEQGGMTDTQYF.

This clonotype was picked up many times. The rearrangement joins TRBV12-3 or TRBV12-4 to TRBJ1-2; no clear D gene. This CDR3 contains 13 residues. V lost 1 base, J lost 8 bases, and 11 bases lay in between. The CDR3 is CASSLGGGYGYTF. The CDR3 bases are TGTGCCAGCAGTTTAGGTGGCGGGTACGGCTACACCTTC.

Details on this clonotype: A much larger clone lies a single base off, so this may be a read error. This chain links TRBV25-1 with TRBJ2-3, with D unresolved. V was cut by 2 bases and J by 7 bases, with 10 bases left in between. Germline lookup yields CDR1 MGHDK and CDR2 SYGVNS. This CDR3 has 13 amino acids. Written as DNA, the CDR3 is TGTGCCAGCAGTGAACTCGAACTGTATACGCAGTATTTT. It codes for CASSELELYTQYF.

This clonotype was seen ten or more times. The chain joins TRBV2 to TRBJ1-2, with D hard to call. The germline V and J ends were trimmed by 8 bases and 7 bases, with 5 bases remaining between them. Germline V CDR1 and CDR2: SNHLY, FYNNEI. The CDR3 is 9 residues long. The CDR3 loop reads CASGFGYTF. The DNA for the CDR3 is TGTGCCAGCGGTTTTGGCTACACCTTC.

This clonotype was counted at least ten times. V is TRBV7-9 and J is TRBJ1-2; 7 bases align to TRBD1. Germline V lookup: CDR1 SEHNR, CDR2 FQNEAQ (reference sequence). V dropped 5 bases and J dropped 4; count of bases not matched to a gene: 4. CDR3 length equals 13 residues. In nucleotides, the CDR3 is TGTGCCAGCAGCCGACAGGGCCGCTATGGCTACACCTTC. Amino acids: CASSRQGRYGYTF.

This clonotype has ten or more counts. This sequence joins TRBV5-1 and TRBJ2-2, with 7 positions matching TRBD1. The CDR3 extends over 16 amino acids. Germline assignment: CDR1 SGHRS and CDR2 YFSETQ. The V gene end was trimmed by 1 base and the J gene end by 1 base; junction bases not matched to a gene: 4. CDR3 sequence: CASSLPRDRNTGELFF. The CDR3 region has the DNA TGCGCCAGCAGCTTGCCCCGGGACAGGAACACCGGGGAGCTGTTTTTT.

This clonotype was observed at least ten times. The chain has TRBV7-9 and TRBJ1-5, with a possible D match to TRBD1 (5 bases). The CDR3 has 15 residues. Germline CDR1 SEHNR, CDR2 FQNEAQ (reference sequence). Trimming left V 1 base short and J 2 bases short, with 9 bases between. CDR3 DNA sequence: TGTGCCAGCAGCTTAGGGGACGGGGGCAATCAGCCCCAGCATTTT. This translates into CASSLGDGGNQPQHF.

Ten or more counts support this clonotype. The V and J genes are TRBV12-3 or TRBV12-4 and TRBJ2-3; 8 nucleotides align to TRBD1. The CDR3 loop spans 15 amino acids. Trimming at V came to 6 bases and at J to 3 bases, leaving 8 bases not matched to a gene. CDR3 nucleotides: TGTGCCAGCAGACGGAGGACAGGGTCTACAGATACGCAGTATTTT. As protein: CASRRRTGSTDTQYF.